This T cell receptor (beta chain) stems from a study of blood T cell repertoires in COVID-19. Study details: Samples representing acute and convalescent COVID-19 were sourced from the United States, Italy and Spain.

This clone was detected a few times. The method was immunoSEQ multiplex PCR; TCRdb's version includes in-frame clones alone and lacks a portion of them. The sample records about 400,000 clones, around 90% being singletons. Trimming pared 6 bases from V and 3 bases from J, leaving 11 bases between. The CDR3 totals 14 residues. From germline, CDR1 is MNHEY and CDR2 SVGEGT. The chain joins TRBV6-2 or TRBV6-3 to TRBJ1-4; D remains ambiguous. The sequencing input was PBMCs or T cells enriched from blood (not recorded which). The origin of this receptor is a woman in her forties with acute COVID-19. CDR3 nucleotide sequence: TGTGCCAGCAGCCGCCACAGTTCTAATGAAAAACTGTTTTTT. Its translation is CASSRHSSNEKLFF.